This TCR beta chain was found in a study of control samples from healthy donors and cancer patients. TCRdb's copy holds only in-frame clones and misses some; the assay was immunoSEQ multiplex PCR. The repertoire holds 50,000 or so clones, with 85% to 95% as singletons. Germline V gene lookup returns CDR1 SGHVS and CDR2 FQNEAQ. The CDR3 extends over 17 amino acids. V lost 0 bases, J lost 1 base, and 5 bases stayed unmatched. Sequencing was performed on blood. The origin of this receptor is a man aged 25-40 years in good health. J is TRBJ2-4 and V is TRBV7-8, with 8 bases identical to TRBD2. CDR3 amino acids: CASSLAQREYAKNIQYF. The CDR3 DNA sequence: TGTGCCAGCAGCTTAGCCCAGCGGGAGTACGCCAAAAACATTCAGTACTTC.